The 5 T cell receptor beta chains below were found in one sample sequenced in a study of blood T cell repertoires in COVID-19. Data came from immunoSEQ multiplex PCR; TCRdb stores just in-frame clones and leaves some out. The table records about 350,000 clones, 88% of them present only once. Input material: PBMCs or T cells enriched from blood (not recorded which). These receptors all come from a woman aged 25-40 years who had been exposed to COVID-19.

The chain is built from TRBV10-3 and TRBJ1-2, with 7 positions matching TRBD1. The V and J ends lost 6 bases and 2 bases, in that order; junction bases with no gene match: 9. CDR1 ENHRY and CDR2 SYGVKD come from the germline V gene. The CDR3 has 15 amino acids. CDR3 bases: TGTGCCATCAGCTGGAAGGGGGACAGCAACTATGGCTACACCTTC. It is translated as CAISWKGDSNYGYTF.

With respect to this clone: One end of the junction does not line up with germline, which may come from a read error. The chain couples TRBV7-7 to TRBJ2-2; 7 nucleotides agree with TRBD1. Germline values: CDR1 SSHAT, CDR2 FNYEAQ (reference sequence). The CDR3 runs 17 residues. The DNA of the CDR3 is TGTGCTAGCAGCCATAGTACCGGGACAGCTAACACCGGGGAGCTGTTTTTT. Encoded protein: CASSHSTGTANTGELFF.

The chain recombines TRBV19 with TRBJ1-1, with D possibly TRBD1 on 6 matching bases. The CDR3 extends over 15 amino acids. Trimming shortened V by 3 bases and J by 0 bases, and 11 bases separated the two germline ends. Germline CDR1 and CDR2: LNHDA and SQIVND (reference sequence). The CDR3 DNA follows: TGTGCCAGTAGTATTTCCGGGACAATGAACACTGAAGCTTTCTTT. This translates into CASSISGTMNTEAFF.

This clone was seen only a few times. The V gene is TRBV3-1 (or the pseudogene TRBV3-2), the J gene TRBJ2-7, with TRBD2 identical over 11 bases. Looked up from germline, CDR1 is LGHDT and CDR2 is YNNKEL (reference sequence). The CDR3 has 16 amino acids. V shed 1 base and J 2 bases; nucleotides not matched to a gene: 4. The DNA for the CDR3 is TGTGCCAGCAGCCAAGGACTAGCGGGAATCCCCTACGAGCAGTACTTC. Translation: CASSQGLAGIPYEQYF.

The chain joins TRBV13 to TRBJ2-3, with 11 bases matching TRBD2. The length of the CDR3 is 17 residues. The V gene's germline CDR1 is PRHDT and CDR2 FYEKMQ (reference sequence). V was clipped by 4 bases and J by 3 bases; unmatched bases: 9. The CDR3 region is CASSSPLAGGITDTQYF. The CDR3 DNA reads TGTGCCAGCAGCTCCCCCCTAGCGGGAGGTATAACAGATACGCAGTATTTT.